The rows below give T cell receptor beta chains drawn from one sample of a study of a mutant IDH1 vaccine in newly diagnosed glioma. Clones were sequenced by immunoSEQ multiplex PCR, and TCRdb holds only the in-frame ones, with some missing. The sample contains more than 25,000 clones, 80% to 90% of which appear only once. The antigens for these receptors are not known. The sample here was PBMCs, taken from a glioma patient whose treatment included an IDH1 peptide vaccine. Every receptor here comes from a man between 18 and 29 years old with glioma. Each CDR3 is given with its conserved first and last residue. D genes are given only for firm matches. For some rows the clone size is stated as once, few or many, or as a class when expanded; others skip it.

abundance: NA
j_gene: TRBJ1-2
d_gene: TRBD1
v_gene: TRBV19
CDR3nt: TGTGCCGCAGGGGGGACAGGGGGCACACTTAACTATGGCTACACCTTC
CDR3aa: CAAGGTGGTLNYGYTF

abundance: once
j_gene: TRBJ2-2
d_gene: TRBD2
v_gene: TRBV7-9
CDR3nt: TGTGCCAGCAGCTTAGCGCAACTAGCGGGAGGGCCTGGAACCGGGGAGCTGTTTTTT
CDR3aa: CASSLAQLAGGPGTGELFF

abundance: NA
j_gene: TRBJ2-7
d_gene: TRBD2
v_gene: TRBV29-1
CDR3nt: TGCAGCGTTGTATGGCTAGCGGGCTACGAGCAGTACTTC
CDR3aa: CSVVWLAGYEQYF

abundance: NA
j_gene: TRBJ2-5
d_gene: NA
v_gene: TRBV4-3
CDR3nt: TGCGCCAGCAGCCAAGGGCAGTCAGCCTTAGTGGAGACCCAGTACTTC
CDR3aa: CASSQGQSALVETQYF

abundance: NA
j_gene: TRBJ1-5
d_gene: NA
v_gene: TRBV6-6
CDR3nt: TGTGCCAGCAGGTCCACCGGGCAGGGCGGCAATCAGCCCCAGCATTTT
CDR3aa: CASRSTGQGGNQPQHF

abundance: NA
j_gene: TRBJ2-5
d_gene: NA
v_gene: TRBV9
CDR3nt: TGTGCCAGCAGCGTAACGGGAGCGGGTAGCCTCCAAGAGACCCAGTACTTC
CDR3aa: CASSVTGAGSLQETQYF

abundance: NA
j_gene: TRBJ1-4
d_gene: NA
v_gene: TRBV5-4
CDR3nt: TGTGCCAGCAGCCCGGGGCGTGGGGGGTTGGATGAAAAACTGTTTTTT
CDR3aa: CASSPGRGGLDEKLFF

abundance: NA
j_gene: TRBJ1-5
d_gene: NA
v_gene: TRBV2
CDR3nt: TGTGCCAGCAGTGAAGGCTGGGGCGTTGGACAGCCCCAGCATTTT
CDR3aa: CASSEGWGVGQPQHF

abundance: NA
j_gene: TRBJ1-2
d_gene: TRBD1
v_gene: TRBV2
CDR3nt: TGTGCCAGCAGTGAACGACAGGGTAGCTATGGCTACACCTTC
CDR3aa: CASSERQGSYGYTF

abundance: NA
j_gene: TRBJ2-7
d_gene: TRBD2
v_gene: TRBV28
CDR3nt: TGTGCCACCGATAGCGGGAGCCATTCCTACGAGCAGTACTTC
CDR3aa: CATDSGSHSYEQYF

abundance: NA
j_gene: TRBJ2-2
d_gene: NA
v_gene: TRBV5-1
CDR3nt: TGCGCCAGCAGCTTGGTACAGAACACCGGGGAGCTGTTTTTT
CDR3aa: CASSLVQNTGELFF

abundance: NA
j_gene: TRBJ1-1
d_gene: TRBD1
v_gene: TRBV6-1
CDR3nt: TGTGCCAGCAGGACCCTACAGGGGAGGAACACTGAAGCTTTCTTT
CDR3aa: CASRTLQGRNTEAFF

abundance: NA
j_gene: TRBJ1-1
d_gene: NA
v_gene: TRBV29-1
CDR3nt: TGCAGCGTGAACAAGAACACTGAAGCTTTCTTT
CDR3aa: CSVNKNTEAFF

abundance: NA
j_gene: TRBJ1-2
d_gene: NA
v_gene: TRBV27
CDR3nt: TGTGCCAGCAGTTTCCGGGGGAGCTATGGCTACACCTTC
CDR3aa: CASSFRGSYGYTF

abundance: NA
j_gene: TRBJ2-1
d_gene: NA
v_gene: TRBV21-1
CDR3nt: TGTGCCAGCAGCCTAGGTTGGAGCGGGAGGGCCGAAAATGAGCAGTTCTTC
CDR3aa: CASSLGWSGRAENEQFF

abundance: NA
j_gene: TRBJ2-2
d_gene: NA
v_gene: TRBV6-5
CDR3nt: TGTGCCAGCAGTTACTCTGGGGCGAACACCGGGGAGCTGTTTTTT
CDR3aa: CASSYSGANTGELFF

abundance: NA
j_gene: TRBJ2-3
d_gene: NA
v_gene: TRBV15
CDR3nt: TGTGCCACCAGTCCGAGGGGGGTGGAGGCAGATACGCAGTATTTT
CDR3aa: CATSPRGVEADTQYF

abundance: NA
j_gene: TRBJ1-1
d_gene: TRBD1
v_gene: TRBV29-1
CDR3nt: TGCAGCGTTGACAGGGGGCGGGTTGGAGCTTTCTTT
CDR3aa: CSVDRGRVGAFF

abundance: NA
j_gene: TRBJ2-7
d_gene: NA
v_gene: TRBV10-2
CDR3nt: TGCGCCAGCAGGGGCTCGGACCAGAAGCATGTAGTCTACGAGCAGTACTTC
CDR3aa: CASRGSDQKHVVYEQYF

abundance: NA
j_gene: TRBJ2-3
d_gene: NA
v_gene: TRBV27
CDR3nt: TGTGCCAGCAGGCCCAGCCCTCAGGCGCAGTATTTT
CDR3aa: CASRPSPQAQYF

abundance: NA
j_gene: TRBJ1-2
d_gene: NA
v_gene: TRBV15
CDR3nt: TGTGCCACCAGCAGGGGAGGGGATTCCTATGGCTACACCTTC
CDR3aa: CATSRGGDSYGYTF

abundance: NA
j_gene: TRBJ1-2
d_gene: NA
v_gene: TRBV30
CDR3nt: TGTGCCTGGGGGAGGGGGGCGCCAAGGGATGGCTACACCTTC
CDR3aa: CAWGRGAPRDGYTF

abundance: NA
j_gene: TRBJ2-1
d_gene: NA
v_gene: TRBV11-3
CDR3nt: TGTGCCAGCAGCATGGGATTTTCTGAGCAGTTCTTC
CDR3aa: CASSMGFSEQFF

abundance: NA
j_gene: TRBJ2-7
d_gene: NA
v_gene: TRBV7-2
CDR3nt: TGTGCCAGCAGCTTAGGCGGGCCCGACTCCTACGAGCAGTACTTC
CDR3aa: CASSLGGPDSYEQYF

abundance: NA
j_gene: TRBJ2-7
d_gene: TRBD2
v_gene: TRBV28
CDR3nt: TGTGCCAGCAGTTTCGGGGGGAGCTCCTACGAGCAGTACTTC
CDR3aa: CASSFGGSSYEQYF